This T cell receptor (beta chain) was identified during a study of blood T cell repertoires in COVID-19. Background on the study: There were acute and convalescent COVID-19 samples, and they came from the United States, Italy and Spain. T cells, B-cell-depleted T cells, or PBMCs provided the cDNA or gDNA that served as material.

V was cut by 6 bases and J by 1 base, with 16 bases left in between. This CDR3 has 15 residues. Germline V gene lookup returns CDR1 MNHEY and CDR2 SMNVEV (reference sequence). In the source study's methods: Researchers report that nucleated cell counts were estimated from reference gene primer amplification. Sequencing used immunoSEQ multiplex PCR; TCRdb keeps in-frame clones, though not all of them. V and J calls and clone size follow that table, whereas D and trimming were derived from the DNA. The sample consists of under 300,000 clones, 75% to 90% of them appearing once. The sequencing sample was made of peripheral blood. The origin of this receptor is a woman in her thirties with active or convalescent COVID-19. The rearrangement uses TRBV27 and TRBJ2-7; D is possibly TRBD1 (6 bases). The DNA for the CDR3 is TGTGCCAGCAGCTCACAGGGATCAGGTTCCTACGAGCAGTACTTC. This gives the protein CASSSQGSGSYEQYF.